The rows below give T cell receptor beta chains drawn from one sample of a study of T cell repertoires in cytomegalovirus infection. TCRdb re-called the reads through MiXCR, storing one row per CDR3 protein. This table has about 230,000 distinct CDR3 sequences, around 6.4% appearing once. Material for sequencing was PBMCs. The source of these receptors is a human donor in good health (CMV status not recorded). Some clones in this sample may be carry-over from other donors' samples. The CDR3 runs from the conserved cysteine through the conserved F or W. Clone sizes are given selectively: once, few, many, or a class where the clone is expanded.

CDR3 | V | size | J
CASSLARIAGVTDTQYF | TRBV7-9 | many | TRBJ2-3
CASSTQRLAGLLSSYNEQFF | TRBV6-2/TRBV6-3 | many | TRBJ2-1
CASSLVSSGGASGANVLTF | TRBV7-2 | many | TRBJ2-6
CASSIQRGARGDIQYF | TRBV19 | many | TRBJ2-4
CASSYSATGIPNYGYTF | TRBV6-5 | many | TRBJ1-2
CASSFQKQGAHGYTF | TRBV7-9 | many | TRBJ1-2
CASSVDLVGGGINEQFF | TRBV9 | many | TRBJ2-1
CASSQDPLSSSYNEQFF | TRBV4-3 | few | TRBJ2-1
CASSLVQGPSYEQYF | TRBV7-2 | many | TRBJ2-7
CSVEHRLGGEAFF | TRBV29-1 | NA | TRBJ1-1
CASRWTGTGEQYF | TRBV7-2 | many | TRBJ2-7